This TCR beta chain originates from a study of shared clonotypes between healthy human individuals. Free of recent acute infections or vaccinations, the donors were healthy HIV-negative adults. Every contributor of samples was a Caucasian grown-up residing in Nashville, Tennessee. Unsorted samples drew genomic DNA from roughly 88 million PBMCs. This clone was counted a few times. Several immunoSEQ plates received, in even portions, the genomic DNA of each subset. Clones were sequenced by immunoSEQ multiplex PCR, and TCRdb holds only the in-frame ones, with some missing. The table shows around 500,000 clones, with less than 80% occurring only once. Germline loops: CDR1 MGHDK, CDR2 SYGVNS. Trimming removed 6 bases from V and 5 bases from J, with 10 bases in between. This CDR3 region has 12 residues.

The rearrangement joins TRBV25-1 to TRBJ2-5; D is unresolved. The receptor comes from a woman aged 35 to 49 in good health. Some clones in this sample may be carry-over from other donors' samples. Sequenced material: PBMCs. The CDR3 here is CASSEIRETQYF. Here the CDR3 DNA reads TGTGCCAGCAGCGAAATAAGGGAGACCCAGTACTTC.